This T cell receptor beta chain came from a study of radiation and T cells in renal cell carcinoma. Findings and caveats of the study: Top tumor clonotypes rose in blood 2 weeks post-radiation, then contracted.

The assay was immunoSEQ multiplex PCR, and TCRdb's table has in-frame clones only and misses some. The sample shows approximately 92,000 clones, approximately 86% of them seen only once. As for time point: blood 4 weeks post-SBRT, at nephrectomy. Sample treatment: 15 Gy SBRT to primary tumor, nephrectomy 4 weeks later. Serial blood draws occurred at baseline and 2 and 4 weeks post-SBRT. Between the trimmed V and J ends, which lost 6 bases and 6 bases, there was a span of 7 bases. The germline gives CDR1 SNHLY, CDR2 FYNNEI. CDR3 length: 11 amino acids. With regard to this clone: Its matching antigen is unknown.

The source of this sequence is a man between 50 and 59 years old with renal cell carcinoma. Sequencing was performed on blood, taken from a patient whose treatment included radiotherapy and nephrectomy. V and J are TRBV2 and TRBJ2-3; D ambiguous. The CDR3 nucleotides are TGTGCCAGCAGGGGGATGGATACGCAGTATTTT. Protein: CASRGMDTQYF.